Described below is a single T cell receptor beta chain sequence and its context. Antigen: not known. This CDR3 contains 17 residues. V was pared by 2 bases and J by 2 bases, with 8 bases of the junction left unmatched. Germline V gives CDR1 SGHVS, CDR2 FNYEAQ. MiXCR, run by TCRdb on the reads, gives a single entry per CDR3 protein. Of some 920,000 distinct CDR3 sequences listed, approximately 32% are singletons. This entry is derived from a study of T cell repertoires in cytomegalovirus infection. Study outcomes and limitations: Based on cumulative public TCR beta family frequency, carriers of CMV plus the relevant HLA were identified. HLA-C-restricted CMV-specific TCR beta clonotypes were dominant in the ex vivo response.

This sequence originates from a human donor in good health (CMV status not recorded). Some clones in this sample may be carry-over from other donors' samples. The V gene is TRBV7-6, the J gene TRBJ2-2, with 7 bases lining up with TRBD1. The sequenced sample was cultured CD8+ T cells from PBMCs, obtained from culture after CMV antigen stimulation. CDR3 coding DNA: TGTGCCAGCAGCTTAATAGGGACAGAGGTTAACACCGGGGAGCTGTTTTTT. Protein product: CASSLIGTEVNTGELFF.